This T cell receptor beta chain was sequenced during a study of T cell changes during pregnancy in multiple sclerosis. A single count supports this clone. Repertoires were generated with immunoSEQ multiplex PCR, while TCRdb's copy carries only in-frame clones and drops some. The sample lists 25,000 to 30,000 clones, approximately 92% occurring once. CDR1 and CDR2 from the germline V gene are MNHNY and SVGAGI (reference sequence). Deletions cut 7 bases from V and 7 bases from J, with 17 bases between. The CDR3 length is 15 residues. The sequencing here drew on CD4+ T cells from peripheral blood mononuclear cells, taken in the first trimester of pregnancy. This receptor was obtained from a female donor with multiple sclerosis, enrolled in a pregnancy study. This chain connects TRBV6-6 to TRBJ1-6; tentative D call: TRBD1 (5 bases). CDR3 sequence (DNA): TGTGCCAGCAAACGCACCGGGGGACCAAATTCACCCCTCCACTTT. Its translation is CASKRTGGPNSPLHF.